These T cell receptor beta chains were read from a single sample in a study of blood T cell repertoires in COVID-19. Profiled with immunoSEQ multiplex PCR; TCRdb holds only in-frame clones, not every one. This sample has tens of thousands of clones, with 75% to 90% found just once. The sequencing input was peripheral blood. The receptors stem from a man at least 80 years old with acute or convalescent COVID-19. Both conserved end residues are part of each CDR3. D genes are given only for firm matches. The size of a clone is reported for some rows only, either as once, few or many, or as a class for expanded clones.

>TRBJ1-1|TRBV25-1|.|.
CASSETPGGTEAFF
TGTGCCAGCAGTGAAACTCCGGGGGGCACTGAAGCTTTCTTT
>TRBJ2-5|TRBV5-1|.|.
CASSLLSGGIEETQYF
TGCGCCAGCAGCCTTCTGTCAGGGGGGATAGAAGAGACCCAGTACTTC
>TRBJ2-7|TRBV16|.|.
CASSNRKDTYEQYF
TGTGCCAGCAGCAACAGGAAAGATACCTACGAGCAGTACTTC
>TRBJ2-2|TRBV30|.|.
CAWRTSGLTGELFF
TGTGCCTGGAGGACCTCGGGACTCACCGGGGAGCTGTTTTTT
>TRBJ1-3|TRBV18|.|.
CASSPRQIPSGNTIYF
TGTGCCAGCTCACCCCGACAGATACCCTCTGGAAACACCATATATTTT
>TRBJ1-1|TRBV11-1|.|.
CASSPTGSRTEAFF
TGTGCCAGCAGCCCAACAGGGTCTCGGACTGAAGCTTTCTTT
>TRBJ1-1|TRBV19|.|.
CASSARERGTEAFF
TGTGCCAGTAGTGCCCGGGAGAGGGGCACTGAAGCTTTCTTT
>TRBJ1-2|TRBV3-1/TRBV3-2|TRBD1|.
CASSPSPGGAYGYTF
TGTGCCAGCAGCCCATCCCCAGGGGGAGCCTATGGCTACACCTTC
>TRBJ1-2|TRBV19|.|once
CASSTGRKGNYGYTF
TGTGCCAGTAGTACTGGGAGGAAGGGTAACTATGGCTACACCTTC
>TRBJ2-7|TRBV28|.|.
CASSSPRGGSYEQYF
TGTGCCAGCAGTTCCCCGAGGGGAGGCTCCTACGAGCAGTACTTC
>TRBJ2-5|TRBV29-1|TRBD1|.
CSVGARGTQETQYF
TGCAGCGTTGGGGCCAGGGGGACGCAAGAGACCCAGTACTTC
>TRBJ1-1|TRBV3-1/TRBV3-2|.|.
CASSLQGPTEAFF
TGTGCCAGCAGCCTACAGGGTCCCACTGAAGCTTTCTTT
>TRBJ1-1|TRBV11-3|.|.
CATRAGGRSTEAFF
TGTGCCACCCGGGCGGGGGGGCGTAGCACTGAAGCTTTCTTT
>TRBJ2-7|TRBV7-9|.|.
CASSPGTQVYEQYF
TGTGCCAGCAGCCCCGGGACTCAGGTCTACGAGCAGTACTTC
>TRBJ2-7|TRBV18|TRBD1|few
CASSRGDSGYEQYF
TGTGCCAGCTCACGTGGGGACAGCGGCTACGAGCAGTACTTC
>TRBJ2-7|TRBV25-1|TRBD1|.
CASSEGQGSYEQYF
TGTGCCAGCAGTGAGGGACAGGGGTCCTACGAGCAGTACTTC
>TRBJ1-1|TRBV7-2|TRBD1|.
CASSSRTGVSTEAFF
TGTGCCAGCAGCTCCCGGACAGGGGTGAGCACTGAAGCTTTCTTT